These T cell receptor beta chains were read from a single sample in a study of blood T cell repertoires in COVID-19. Assay: immunoSEQ multiplex PCR; the TCRdb copy retains only in-frame clones and omits some. Here the sample spans hundreds of thousands of clones, approximately 91% being singletons. Sequences were obtained from PBMCs or T cells enriched from blood (not recorded which). The receptor set was obtained from a woman aged 40 to 55 with acute COVID-19. The CDR3 runs from the conserved cysteine through the conserved F or W. The D gene is left open where the match is weak. The listing skips clone size in some rows; elsewhere it reads once, few, many or a size class.

j_call: TRBJ1-2; v_call: TRBV19; clone_size: -; d_call: TRBD1; cdr3_nt: TGTGCCAGTAGTACGACAGGGCCGGTTCTCTATGGCTACACCTTC; cdr3_aa: CASSTTGPVLYGYTF
j_call: TRBJ1-6; v_call: TRBV2; clone_size: -; d_call: -; cdr3_nt: TGTGCCAGCAGTGGGACGGGGGGTAATTCACCCCTCCACTTT; cdr3_aa: CASSGTGGNSPLHF
j_call: TRBJ1-2; v_call: TRBV7-9; clone_size: -; d_call: -; cdr3_nt: TGTGCCAGCAGCTTAGGTCTCTATGGCTACACCTTC; cdr3_aa: CASSLGLYGYTF
j_call: TRBJ2-2; v_call: TRBV2; clone_size: -; d_call: TRBD1; cdr3_nt: TGTGCCAGCAGTGAAGCCGGGGACAGGGCGCCCGGGGAGCTGTTTTTT; cdr3_aa: CASSEAGDRAPGELFF
j_call: TRBJ1-2; v_call: TRBV12-3/TRBV12-4; clone_size: -; d_call: -; cdr3_nt: TGTGCCAGTAATGGTGTCACACATGGCTACACCTTC; cdr3_aa: CASNGVTHGYTF
j_call: TRBJ1-2; v_call: TRBV30; clone_size: -; d_call: -; cdr3_nt: TGTGCCTGGATCGCCGGAGCTAACTATGGCTACACCTTC; cdr3_aa: CAWIAGANYGYTF
j_call: TRBJ2-2; v_call: TRBV30; clone_size: -; d_call: TRBD1; cdr3_nt: TGTGCCTGCCCCGACAGGGTGCACACCGGGGAGCTGTTTTTT; cdr3_aa: CACPDRVHTGELFF
j_call: TRBJ1-5; v_call: TRBV11-2; clone_size: -; d_call: -; cdr3_nt: TGTGCCAGCAGCTTAGCCCCAGATCAGCCCCAGCATTTT; cdr3_aa: CASSLAPDQPQHF
j_call: TRBJ1-1; v_call: TRBV12-3/TRBV12-4; clone_size: -; d_call: TRBD1; cdr3_nt: TGTGCCGCAGGGACAGGGCCGAACACTGAAGCTTTCTTT; cdr3_aa: CAAGTGPNTEAFF
j_call: TRBJ2-3; v_call: TRBV19; clone_size: -; d_call: -; cdr3_nt: TGTGCCAGTAGTCCCCGAGGGGGGGCCGGCACAGATACGCAGTATTTT; cdr3_aa: CASSPRGGAGTDTQYF
j_call: TRBJ1-1; v_call: TRBV7-9; clone_size: -; d_call: TRBD1; cdr3_nt: TGTGCCACTTCGACAGGGCTGAACACTGAAGCTTTCTTT; cdr3_aa: CATSTGLNTEAFF
j_call: TRBJ2-1; v_call: TRBV10-3; clone_size: -; d_call: TRBD1; cdr3_nt: TGTGCCATCAGTGAGTCGGGCAGGGGGCAATACAATGAGCAGTTCTTC; cdr3_aa: CAISESGRGQYNEQFF
j_call: TRBJ1-1; v_call: TRBV15; clone_size: -; d_call: -; cdr3_nt: TGTGCCACCAGCAGTCACAGGAACACTGAAGCTTTCTTT; cdr3_aa: CATSSHRNTEAFF
j_call: TRBJ1-1; v_call: TRBV3-1/TRBV3-2; clone_size: -; d_call: -; cdr3_nt: TGTGCCAGCAGCCCCCGACAGATCACTGAAGCTTTCTTT; cdr3_aa: CASSPRQITEAFF
j_call: TRBJ2-7; v_call: TRBV18; clone_size: -; d_call: -; cdr3_nt: TGTGCCAGCTCACCGGGGCGGGACTACGAGCAGTACTTC; cdr3_aa: CASSPGRDYEQYF
j_call: TRBJ1-2; v_call: TRBV4-1; clone_size: -; d_call: -; cdr3_nt: TGCGCCAGCAGCAAAACAGGGACGTATGGCTACACCTTC; cdr3_aa: CASSKTGTYGYTF
j_call: TRBJ2-1; v_call: TRBV7-8; clone_size: once; d_call: -; cdr3_nt: TGTGCCAGCAGCTTGAGAATTAGCTCCTACAATGAGCAGTTCTTC; cdr3_aa: CASSLRISSYNEQFF
j_call: TRBJ2-2; v_call: TRBV5-1; clone_size: -; d_call: TRBD2; cdr3_nt: TGCGCCAGCAGCTTGGCCCCTTGGGCGAGCGGGGGGGCCGGCACCGGGGAGCTGTTTTTT; cdr3_aa: CASSLAPWASGGAGTGELFF
j_call: TRBJ2-3; v_call: TRBV7-2; clone_size: -; d_call: TRBD2; cdr3_nt: TGTGCCAGCAGCTCCCGGGGTGGGGGGGCAGATACGCAGTATTTT; cdr3_aa: CASSSRGGGADTQYF
j_call: TRBJ1-6; v_call: TRBV6-5; clone_size: -; d_call: -; cdr3_nt: TGTGCCAGCAGTTACTCAACAGAGCAATATTCACCCCTCCACTTT; cdr3_aa: CASSYSTEQYSPLHF
j_call: TRBJ2-5; v_call: TRBV21-1; clone_size: -; d_call: -; cdr3_nt: TGTGCCAGCAGCAATAAGGTTAGCCCGGCCGACTTCCAAGAGACCCAGTACTTC; cdr3_aa: CASSNKVSPADFQETQYF
j_call: TRBJ2-5; v_call: TRBV7-9; clone_size: -; d_call: -; cdr3_nt: TGTGCCAGCAGCTTAGCTGGGGCCCCCAAAGGGACCCAGTACTTC; cdr3_aa: CASSLAGAPKGTQYF
j_call: TRBJ1-2; v_call: TRBV19; clone_size: -; d_call: -; cdr3_nt: TGTGCCAGTAGTATAGATCTATCGTTTTGGGGCGGCTACACCTTC; cdr3_aa: CASSIDLSFWGGYTF
j_call: TRBJ2-7; v_call: TRBV4-2; clone_size: -; d_call: TRBD2; cdr3_nt: TGTGCCAGCAGCCATACCACAGGGGCGGGGGGGCCGGTCCCCTACGAGCAGTACTTC; cdr3_aa: CASSHTTGAGGPVPYEQYF
j_call: TRBJ1-5; v_call: TRBV30; clone_size: -; d_call: -; cdr3_nt: TGTGCCTGGAGTAGGGGTGCGAGTCAGCCCCAGCATTTT; cdr3_aa: CAWSRGASQPQHF
j_call: TRBJ1-5; v_call: TRBV19; clone_size: -; d_call: -; cdr3_nt: TGTGCCAGTAGTAGACCGAACCGGGACAATGGCAATCAGCCCCAGCATTTT; cdr3_aa: CASSRPNRDNGNQPQHF
j_call: TRBJ2-3; v_call: TRBV12-2; clone_size: -; d_call: -; cdr3_nt: TGTGCAAGTCGCTTAAGTTTAGCGGGGGTCCACACCTCCACAGATACGCAGTATTTT; cdr3_aa: CASRLSLAGVHTSTDTQYF
j_call: TRBJ2-5; v_call: TRBV5-1; clone_size: -; d_call: TRBD2; cdr3_nt: TGCGCCAGCAGCTACGGGACTAGAGAGACCCAGTACTTC; cdr3_aa: CASSYGTRETQYF
j_call: TRBJ2-2; v_call: TRBV2; clone_size: -; d_call: TRBD2; cdr3_nt: TGTGCCAGCAGTGGCGCTAGCGGGACCGGGGAGCTGTTTTTT; cdr3_aa: CASSGASGTGELFF
j_call: TRBJ1-6; v_call: TRBV5-5; clone_size: few; d_call: -; cdr3_nt: TGTGCCAGCAGCGGCGGGGATTCACCCCTCCACTTT; cdr3_aa: CASSGGDSPLHF
j_call: TRBJ1-2; v_call: TRBV7-8; clone_size: once; d_call: TRBD1; cdr3_nt: TGTGCCAGCAGCTTAGTATTCGGACAGGGAACAGCTGGCTACACCTTC; cdr3_aa: CASSLVFGQGTAGYTF
j_call: TRBJ1-4; v_call: TRBV25-1; clone_size: -; d_call: -; cdr3_nt: TGTGCCAGCAGTGGGTCGTGGGTCGGAGCTAATGAAAAACTGTTTTTT; cdr3_aa: CASSGSWVGANEKLFF
j_call: TRBJ2-7; v_call: TRBV11-2; clone_size: -; d_call: TRBD2; cdr3_nt: TGTGCCAGCAGCTCGCTTAGGACTAGCGGGGCCCCCTACGAGCAGTACTTC; cdr3_aa: CASSSLRTSGAPYEQYF
j_call: TRBJ1-2; v_call: TRBV7-8; clone_size: -; d_call: TRBD1; cdr3_nt: TGTGCCAGCAGCCTCGACAGGGGAGGCTACACCTTC; cdr3_aa: CASSLDRGGYTF
j_call: TRBJ2-7; v_call: TRBV6-1; clone_size: few; d_call: -; cdr3_nt: TGTGCCAGCAGTGAGACCAGGGACGAGCAGTACTTC; cdr3_aa: CASSETRDEQYF
j_call: TRBJ2-5; v_call: TRBV7-6; clone_size: -; d_call: -; cdr3_nt: TGTGCCAGCAGCTTAAGGGGACACCCGGGAGAGACCCAGTACTTC; cdr3_aa: CASSLRGHPGETQYF
j_call: TRBJ2-5; v_call: TRBV4-2; clone_size: -; d_call: TRBD2; cdr3_nt: TGTGCCAGCAGCCAACAGCTTAGCGGGGGGGCCAGTTTCTCGGAGACCCAGTACTTC; cdr3_aa: CASSQQLSGGASFSETQYF
j_call: TRBJ2-7; v_call: TRBV6-5; clone_size: -; d_call: -; cdr3_nt: TGTGCCAGCAGGGGCCGCTCCTACGAGCAGTACTTC; cdr3_aa: CASRGRSYEQYF
j_call: TRBJ1-1; v_call: TRBV2; clone_size: -; d_call: TRBD1; cdr3_nt: TGTGCCAGCAGTTTCAACAGGGGCAACACTGAAGCTTTCTTT; cdr3_aa: CASSFNRGNTEAFF
j_call: TRBJ1-4; v_call: TRBV11-2; clone_size: -; d_call: -; cdr3_nt: TGTGCCAGCAGCTTAGGTGTTCGGGAGAGGCTGTTTTTT; cdr3_aa: CASSLGVRERLFF
j_call: TRBJ2-5; v_call: TRBV2; clone_size: -; d_call: -; cdr3_nt: TGTGCCAGCAGTGCTCCAGGGTCGGGAGAGACCCAGTACTTC; cdr3_aa: CASSAPGSGETQYF
j_call: TRBJ1-2; v_call: TRBV5-5; clone_size: -; d_call: TRBD1; cdr3_nt: TGTGCCAGCAGCCCGCGCGGGACAGTCCACAACTATGGCTACACCTTC; cdr3_aa: CASSPRGTVHNYGYTF
j_call: TRBJ1-4; v_call: TRBV7-9; clone_size: -; d_call: -; cdr3_nt: TGTGCCAGCAGGCCGAGTAGGGGTGGCACTAATGAAAAACTGTTTTTT; cdr3_aa: CASRPSRGGTNEKLFF
j_call: TRBJ1-4; v_call: TRBV29-1; clone_size: -; d_call: -; cdr3_nt: TGCAGCGTCTCCGAAACAGCAACTAATGAAAAACTGTTTTTT; cdr3_aa: CSVSETATNEKLFF
j_call: TRBJ2-2; v_call: TRBV5-4; clone_size: -; d_call: -; cdr3_nt: TGTGCCAGCAGCTTAGCAGTTAGGGGCGGGGAGCTGTTTTTT; cdr3_aa: CASSLAVRGGELFF
j_call: TRBJ1-1; v_call: TRBV12-5; clone_size: -; d_call: -; cdr3_nt: TGTGCTAGTGCCTGGACAGCCCACACTGAAGCTTTCTTT; cdr3_aa: CASAWTAHTEAFF
j_call: TRBJ2-7; v_call: TRBV19; clone_size: -; d_call: -; cdr3_nt: TGTGCCAGTAGCCCGGGGACACTCCACTCCTACGAGCAGTACTTC; cdr3_aa: CASSPGTLHSYEQYF
j_call: TRBJ2-1; v_call: TRBV12-3/TRBV12-4; clone_size: -; d_call: TRBD2; cdr3_nt: TGTGCCAGCCGGGGGGAGGGTCATGAGCAGTTCTTC; cdr3_aa: CASRGEGHEQFF
j_call: TRBJ2-7; v_call: TRBV9; clone_size: -; d_call: TRBD1; cdr3_nt: TGTGCCAGCAGTCCAACAGGGGGCTTCAACGAGCAGTACTTC; cdr3_aa: CASSPTGGFNEQYF
j_call: TRBJ2-3; v_call: TRBV12-3/TRBV12-4; clone_size: -; d_call: -; cdr3_nt: TGTGCCAGCACCTCAGATACGCAGTATTTT; cdr3_aa: CASTSDTQYF
j_call: TRBJ1-5; v_call: TRBV2; clone_size: once; d_call: TRBD1; cdr3_nt: TGTGCCAGCACCGGAAGTTTAGACAGGGCCTCGGAGCCCCAGCATTTT; cdr3_aa: CASTGSLDRASEPQHF
j_call: TRBJ2-7; v_call: TRBV18; clone_size: -; d_call: -; cdr3_nt: TGTGCCAGCTCACCACGGCCGGGATTCTACGAGCAGTACTTC; cdr3_aa: CASSPRPGFYEQYF
j_call: TRBJ1-6; v_call: TRBV19; clone_size: -; d_call: -; cdr3_nt: TGTGCCAGTAGTCGGGGGAATAATTCACCCCTCCACTTT; cdr3_aa: CASSRGNNSPLHF
j_call: TRBJ1-1; v_call: TRBV5-1; clone_size: -; d_call: -; cdr3_nt: TGCGCCAGCAGCTTGGGGGCCGCGGGCACTGAAGCTTTCTTT; cdr3_aa: CASSLGAAGTEAFF
j_call: TRBJ1-4; v_call: TRBV18; clone_size: few; d_call: -; cdr3_nt: TGTGCCAGCTCACCCTCGGGATCTGCAACTAATGAAAAACTGTTTTTT; cdr3_aa: CASSPSGSATNEKLFF
j_call: TRBJ1-1; v_call: TRBV24-1; clone_size: -; d_call: -; cdr3_nt: TGTGCCACCAGTGAAGGAACCCGGAGTGAAGCTTTCTTT; cdr3_aa: CATSEGTRSEAFF